These 25 T cell receptor beta chains came from one sample sequenced in a study of cytomegalovirus exposure and HLA in healthy donors. The PCR used 60 Vbeta and 13 Jbeta primers. The data were produced by immunoSEQ multiplex PCR, yet TCRdb's version contains in-frame clones alone and is incomplete. The data hold some 140,000 clones, with almost 80% observed a single time. The sequencing sample was made of PBMCs. Receptors originate from a man between 18 and 35 years old in good health and CMV-seronegative.

This clone was detected a few times. DNA of the CDR3: TGCGCCAGCAGTGAGTCGGGGACTTCGACTGAAGCTTTCTTT. This translates into CASSESGTSTEAFF. The rearrangement joins TRBV10-2 to TRBJ1-1; D might be TRBD1 (5 bases). The CDR3 has 14 residues. V was pared by 0 bases and J by 5 bases, with 10 bases between. In germline, CDR1 is WSHSY, CDR2 SAAADI.

The chain carries TRBV14 and TRBJ1-2, with TRBD1 as a possible D gene (5 bases). Trimming shortened V by 1 base and J by 4 bases, and 10 bases separated the two germline ends. This CDR3 has 14 residues. The germline V gene encodes CDR1 SGHDN and CDR2 FVKESK. CDR3 sequence (DNA): TGTGCCAGCAGCCAAGCTGGAGGGACCTATGGCTACACCTTC. This encodes CASSQAGGTYGYTF.

This clone appeared a few times. The chain links TRBV9 to TRBJ2-3; weak D call: TRBD1 (5 bases). This CDR3 spans 16 amino acids. Germline values: CDR1 SGDLS, CDR2 YYNGEE. The V gene lost 3 bases and the J gene lost 0 bases, with 14 bases spanning the gap. The CDR3 DNA reads TGTGCCAGCAGCGGACGACAGAGAACGAGCACAGATACGCAGTATTTT. Translated, it gives CASSGRQRTSTDTQYF.

With respect to this clone: Distinct nucleotide sequences in the sample also encode this CDR3. The rearrangement joins TRBV27 to TRBJ1-2; D remains unclear. Germline CDR1 and CDR2: MNHEY and SMNVEV (reference sequence). V shed 0 bases and J shed 4 bases, with 6 bases lying between them. CDR3 length: 13 residues. CDR3 sequence: CASSLSGLYGYTF. DNA for the CDR3: TGTGCCAGCAGTTTATCTGGGCTCTATGGCTACACCTTC.

The rearrangement joins TRBV7-9 to TRBJ2-3; 12 positions match TRBD2. The germline V gene has CDR1 SEHNR and CDR2 FQNEAQ (reference sequence). The CDR3 consists of 19 residues. V lost 6 bases, J lost 0 bases, and 13 bases stayed unmatched. The CDR3 spells CASSPPLAGGIVSTDTQYF. The CDR3 DNA follows: TGTGCCAGCAGTCCCCCTCTAGCGGGGGGGATCGTGAGCACAGATACGCAGTATTTT.

The V and J genes are TRBV10-3 and TRBJ2-5; 9 bases line up with TRBD2. The CDR3 sequence is 12 residues long. Losses at the gene ends were 11 bases for V and 4 bases for J; bases not matched to a gene: 5. CDR1 and CDR2 (germline): ENHRY, SYGVKD. CDR3 sequence (DNA): TGTGCCGCGGGGGGGGCGGGAGAGACCCAGTACTTC. Translated, it gives CAAGGAGETQYF.

This clone was observed once. The chain couples TRBV11-2 to TRBJ2-3; D is possibly TRBD1 (8 bases). The V end was cut by 2 bases, the J end by 4 bases, with 22 bases between. Germline lookup yields CDR1 SGHAT and CDR2 FQNNGV. This CDR3 is built from 18 residues. The CDR3 here is CASSLLREQGGWADTQYF. CDR3 bases: TGTGCCAGCAGCTTACTCCGTGAACAGGGGGGGTGGGCAGATACGCAGTATTTT. The full variable domain, in which reference TRBV11-2 and TRBJ2-3 provide the parts outside the CDR3, is EAGVAQSPRYKIIEKRQSVAFWCNPISGHATLYWYQQILGQGPKLLIQFQNNGVVDDSQLPKDRFSAERLKGVDSTLKIQPAKLEDSAVYLCASSLLREQGGWADTQYFGPGTRLTVL.

The rearrangement links TRBV9 to TRBJ1-2; TRBD1 matches at 12 bases. From germline, CDR1 is SGDLS and CDR2 YYNGEE. With V trimmed by 2 bases and J by 7 bases, 12 bases remained unmatched. The CDR3 is 17 residues long. CDR3 sequence: CASSVTGTGGEESGYTF. The CDR3 nucleotides are TGTGCCAGCAGCGTGACCGGGACAGGGGGCGAGGAGTCTGGCTACACCTTC.

This chain links TRBV7-3 with TRBJ2-6; D is unresolved. The germline V and J ends were trimmed by 4 bases and 2 bases, with 9 bases remaining between them. The CDR3 loop spans 15 amino acids. The V gene's germline CDR1 is SGHTA and CDR2 FQGTGA. As DNA, the CDR3 is TGTGCCAGCAGCTACGCAGGCGCTGGGGCCAACGTCCTGACTTTC. Its protein product is CASSYAGAGANVLTF. Supplemented by reference TRBV7-3 and TRBJ2-6, the full variable domain reads GAGVSQTPSNKVTEKGKYVELRCDPISGHTALYWYRQSLGQGPEFLIYFQGTGAADDSGLPNDRFFAVRPEGSVSTLKIQRTERGDSAVYLCASSYAGAGANVLTFGAGSRLTVL.

This chain joins TRBV19 and TRBJ1-4; possible D gene TRBD1, 5 bases. Trimming pared 7 bases from V and 4 bases from J, leaving 22 bases between. Germline V CDR1 and CDR2: LNHDA, SQIVND (reference sequence). The CDR3 runs to 17 residues. The DNA for the CDR3 is TGTGCCAGTACCTCCCTCGGCGGGGGGGTATATAATGAAAAACTGTTTTTT. This translates into CASTSLGGGVYNEKLFF.

CDR3 protein: CASSWGEYSGANVLTF. The CDR3 region has the DNA TGTGCCAGCAGTTGGGGCGAATACTCTGGGGCCAACGTCCTGACTTTC. The chain couples TRBV27 to TRBJ2-6; TRBD1 is a possible D gene (5 bases). This CDR3 spans 16 amino acids. Germline values: CDR1 MNHEY, CDR2 SMNVEV (reference sequence). The V end lost 4 bases, the J end lost 0 bases, and 10 bases lay between the germline ends.

This clone was recorded once. The chain joins TRBV2 to TRBJ1-2; TRBD1 is a possible D gene (5 bases). The CDR3 is made up of 13 amino acids. V gave up 7 bases and J gave up 2 bases, with 11 bases separating them. From germline, CDR1 is SNHLY and CDR2 FYNNEI. This CDR3 reads CASIWQGNYGYTF. The CDR3 DNA is TGTGCCAGCATTTGGCAGGGCAACTATGGCTACACCTTC.

V gene TRBV7-2 combines with J gene TRBJ1-1, with D possibly being TRBD1 (5 bases). Germline-derived CDR1 and CDR2 are SGHTA and FQGNSA. This CDR3 spans 13 amino acids. V shed 5 bases and J shed 1 base, with 8 bases lying between them. The CDR3 protein is CASSTQGNTEAFF. CDR3 coding DNA: TGTGCCAGCAGCACCCAGGGGAACACTGAAGCTTTCTTT.

This chain connects TRBV27 to TRBJ2-5; maybe TRBD1 (7 bases). Trimming took off 6 bases at V and 4 bases at J, with 15 bases between the two ends. This CDR3 contains 14 residues. Germline V lookup: CDR1 MNHEY, CDR2 SMNVEV (reference sequence). The CDR3 loop reads CASRPWGDRETQYF. DNA of the CDR3: TGTGCCAGCAGACCATGGGGGGACAGAGAGACCCAGTACTTC.

This clone was detected only once. The chain employs TRBV11-3 and TRBJ1-6; the D is unclear. Germline values: CDR1 SGHNT, CDR2 YENEEA. Trimming stripped 0 bases from V and 13 bases from J, with 10 bases between. The CDR3 covers 13 residues. CDR3 region: CASSLDGRPPLHF. Written as DNA, the CDR3 is TGTGCCAGCAGCTTAGATGGGAGGCCGCCCCTCCACTTT.

Notes on this clone: The junction differs from germline at one of its ends, possibly a read error. CDR3 sequence: CASSISGGASHEQYF. CDR3 nucleotides: TGTGCCAGCAGCATTAGCGGGGGTGCCTCCCACGAGCAGTACTTC. This rearrangement joins TRBV7-2 to TRBJ2-7, with TRBD2 matching over 9 bases. The germline V gene encodes CDR1 SGHTA and CDR2 FQGNSA. This CDR3 spans 15 amino acids.

Here the CDR3 reads CASSLPPGVYNEQFF. CDR3 coding DNA: TGTGCCAGCAGCTTGCCCCCGGGGGTCTACAATGAGCAGTTCTTC. The gene calls are TRBV7-9 and TRBJ2-1, with TRBD2 as a possible D gene (6 bases). The V and J ends lost 3 bases and 3 bases respectively, with 12 bases between them. The CDR3 spans 15 residues. The germline gives CDR1 SEHNR, CDR2 FQNEAQ (reference sequence).

This clone came up a few times. This could be a read error, since a much larger clone is one nucleotide away. The rearrangement joins TRBV27 to TRBJ1-2, with D unresolved. Germline CDR1 MNHEY, CDR2 SMNVEV (reference sequence). The CDR3 is 13 residues long. The germline V and J ends were trimmed by 0 bases and 5 bases, with 7 bases remaining between them. CDR3 loop: CASSLSARYGYTF. The CDR3, as DNA: TGTGCCAGCAGTTTATCCGCACGGTATGGCTACACCTTC.

The chain is built from TRBV4-3 and TRBJ1-5; D perhaps matches TRBD1 (6 bases). Per germline, CDR1 LGHNA and CDR2 YSLEER. This CDR3 is built from 15 residues. The V end was cut by 2 bases, the J end by 6 bases, with 14 bases between. For the CDR3, the DNA is TGCGCCAGCAGCCAATATTGGGGGGGCGTTCAGCCCCAGCATTTT. This translates into CASSQYWGGVQPQHF.

V usage is TRBV9 and J usage is TRBJ2-3; 12 bases match TRBD2. The CDR3 length is 18 residues. J was trimmed by 0 bases and V by 4 bases; bases with no gene match: 9. In germline, CDR1 is SGDLS, CDR2 YYNGEE. CDR3 sequence (DNA): TGTGCCAGCAGCTCTTCTAGCGGGGGGGCCGTGAGCACAGATACGCAGTATTTT. This codes for CASSSSSGGAVSTDTQYF.

Only one count was recorded for this clone. The chain joins TRBV19 to TRBJ2-2; D is unclear. V shed 3 bases and J shed 4 bases, with 6 bases lying between them. CDR1 and CDR2 from the germline V gene are LNHDA and SQIVND (reference sequence). The CDR3 extends over 13 amino acids. The CDR3 loop reads CASSIKLTGELFF. The DNA of the CDR3 is TGTGCCAGTAGTATTAAACTCACCGGGGAGCTGTTTTTT.

This chain links TRBV2 with TRBJ1-2; 7 bases are a match to TRBD1. Unmatched junction bases numbered 12, after V lost 0 bases and J lost 8 bases. In germline, CDR1 is SNHLY, CDR2 FYNNEI. The CDR3 loop spans 16 amino acids. CDR3 sequence (DNA): TGTGCCAGCAGTGAAGCGCTTACGGGACAGAAAAAGGGCTACACCTTC. Protein: CASSEALTGQKKGYTF. The variable domain in full, completed from reference TRBV2 and TRBJ1-2, reads EPEVTQTPSHQVTQMGQEVILRCVPISNHLYFYWYRQILGQKVEFLVSFYNNEISEKSEIFDDQFSVERPDGSNFTLKIRSTKLEDSAMYFCASSEALTGQKKGYTFGSGTRLTVV.

The V and J genes are TRBV27 and TRBJ2-4, with 7 bases identical to TRBD1. The CDR3 length is 16 residues. V shed 5 bases, J shed 1 base, and the junction held 8 bases outside the gene matches. The germline gives CDR1 MNHEY, CDR2 SMNVEV (reference sequence). As DNA, the CDR3 is TGTGCCAGCAGTACCCGTTCGGGACAGGCCAAAAACATTCAGTACTTC. The encoded protein is CASSTRSGQAKNIQYF.

This clone has only a few counts. The chain joins TRBV2 to TRBJ1-2; D is perhaps TRBD1 (5 bases). Germline V gives CDR1 SNHLY, CDR2 FYNNEI. CDR3 length: 15 amino acids. The V end was cut by 1 base, the J end by 0 bases, with 9 bases between. The CDR3 DNA follows: TGTGCCAGCAGTGAAGTTGACAGCCCTAACTATGGCTACACCTTC. It yields the protein CASSEVDSPNYGYTF.

V usage is TRBV11-1 and J usage is TRBJ2-7, with 11 bases identical to TRBD2. CDR1 is SGHAT, CDR2 FQDESV, per germline (reference sequence). The CDR3 contains 16 residues. V dropped 5 bases and J dropped 2; count of bases not matched to a gene: 8. The CDR3 DNA reads as TGTGCCAGCAGCCAAACAGGTAGCGGGGGGGCCTACGAGCAGTACTTC. Its translation is CASSQTGSGGAYEQYF. The variable domain in full, completed from reference TRBV11-1 and TRBJ2-7, reads EAEVAQSPRYKITEKSQAVAFWCDPISGHATLYWYRQILGQGPELLVQFQDESVVDDSQLPKDRFSAERLKGVDSTLKIQPAELGDSAMYLCASSQTGSGGAYEQYFGPGTRLTVT.